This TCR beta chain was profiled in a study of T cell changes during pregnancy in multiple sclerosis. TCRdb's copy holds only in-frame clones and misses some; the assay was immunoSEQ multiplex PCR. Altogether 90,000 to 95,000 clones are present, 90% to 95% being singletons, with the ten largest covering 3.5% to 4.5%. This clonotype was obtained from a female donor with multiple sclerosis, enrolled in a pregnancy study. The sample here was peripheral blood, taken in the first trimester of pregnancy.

The CDR3 region is CAISPGGFLDQPQHF. The DNA of the CDR3 is TGTGCCATCTCCCCGGGGGGATTCCTAGATCAGCCCCAGCATTTT. The V gene is TRBV19, the J gene TRBJ1-5; D perhaps matches TRBD1 (5 bases). CDR1 is LNHDA and CDR2 is SQIVND in the germline V gene (reference sequence). V was pared by 10 bases and J by 5 bases, with 21 bases between. This CDR3 comprises 15 residues. Filled out from reference TRBV19 and TRBJ1-5, the complete variable domain reads DGGITQSPKYLFRKEGQNVTLSCEQNLNHDAMYWYRQDPGQGLRLIYYSQIVNDFQKGDIAEGYSVSREKKESFPLTVTSAQKNPTAFYLCAISPGGFLDQPQHFGDGTRLSIL.